The rows below give T cell receptor beta chains drawn from one sample of a study of cytomegalovirus exposure and HLA in healthy donors. Generated by immunoSEQ multiplex PCR, the TCRdb table keeps only in-frame clones and is missing some. The sample contains more than 90,000 clones, roughly 82% of which appear only once. The sequenced material came from PBMCs. The source is a man aged 18 to 30 in good health and CMV-seronegative. Both conserved end residues are part of each CDR3. A D gene is named only where the DNA matches it firmly. A clone size is listed for some rows: how often the clone was seen (once, few, many), or a class if it is expanded.

j_call | v_call | d_call | clone_size | cdr3_aa | cdr3_nt
TRBJ1-1 | TRBV21-1 | NA | many | CASSKIPTGEDEAFF | TGTGCCAGCAGCAAGATACCGACAGGGGAGGATGAAGCTTTCTTT
TRBJ2-7 | TRBV14 | TRBD2 | NA | CASSQAGGLYEQYF | TGTGCCAGCAGCCAAGCGGGAGGGCTCTACGAGCAGTACTTC
TRBJ1-5 | TRBV4-1 | NA | once | CASSPKIAAGPNQPQHF | TGCGCCAGCAGCCCCAAGATCGCCGCAGGGCCAAATCAGCCCCAGCATTTT
TRBJ2-4 | TRBV13 | NA | NA | CASSMGAGVGGDIQYF | TGTGCCAGCAGCATGGGGGCGGGAGTGGGTGGAGACATTCAGTACTTC
TRBJ2-2 | TRBV6-5 | TRBD1 | few | CASSSSSRGPGELFF | TGTGCCAGCAGTTCGTCGTCTAGGGGGCCCGGGGAGCTGTTTTTT
TRBJ2-1 | TRBV5-4 | TRBD2 | once | CASSFASGVYNEQFF | TGTGCCAGCAGCTTCGCCAGCGGGGTATACAATGAGCAGTTCTTC
TRBJ2-7 | TRBV27 | NA | NA | CASSLSRVAYEQYF | TGTGCCAGCAGTTTAAGCAGGGTCGCCTACGAGCAGTACTTC
TRBJ2-5 | TRBV5-1 | TRBD1 | NA | CASSDREETQYF | TGCGCCAGCAGCGACAGGGAAGAGACCCAGTACTTC
TRBJ1-1 | TRBV7-9 | TRBD1 | NA | CASSFPDREDTEAFF | TGTGCCAGCAGCTTCCCCGACAGGGAGGACACTGAAGCTTTCTTT
TRBJ2-1 | TRBV2 | TRBD2 | once | CASSGPGLAGGPMYNEQFF | TGTGCCAGCAGTGGCCCTGGACTAGCGGGGGGCCCGATGTACAATGAGCAGTTCTTC
TRBJ1-2 | TRBV27 | TRBD1 | NA | CATRWGTGARGYTF | TGTGCCACCCGGTGGGGAACAGGGGCTCGTGGCTACACCTTC
TRBJ1-5 | TRBV18 | TRBD1 | NA | CASSQGQGAGNQPQHF | TGTGCCAGCTCACAGGGACAGGGGGCAGGCAATCAGCCCCAGCATTTT
TRBJ1-5 | TRBV6-5 | NA | NA | CASSYSRAKGNQPQHF | TGTGCCAGCAGTTACTCACGAGCGAAGGGGAATCAGCCCCAGCATTTT
TRBJ2-1 | TRBV6-1 | NA | once | CASSSYFSNNEQFF | TGTGCCAGCAGTTCTTACTTCTCAAACAATGAGCAGTTCTTC
TRBJ1-1 | TRBV2 | NA | NA | CASSEQLNTEAFF | TGTGCCAGCAGTGAACAGTTAAACACTGAAGCTTTCTTT
TRBJ2-7 | TRBV27 | NA | once | CASSLIQGYWSEQYF | TGTGCCAGCAGTTTAATTCAGGGATATTGGTCCGAGCAGTACTTC
TRBJ1-2 | TRBV5-1 | NA | NA | CASSPEGRANYGYTF | TGCGCCAGCAGCCCCGAGGGTAGGGCGAACTATGGCTACACCTTC
TRBJ1-2 | TRBV19 | TRBD1 | NA | CASSRQGYGYTF | TGTGCCAGTAGTAGACAGGGCTATGGCTACACCTTC
TRBJ1-1 | TRBV19 | NA | few | CASSMLGTTEAFF | TGTGCCAGTAGTATGCTGGGGACTACTGAAGCTTTCTTT
TRBJ2-1 | TRBV7-8 | TRBD2 | NA | CASSPPGGSLSNEQFF | TGTGCCAGCAGTCCCCCGGGCGGGAGCCTCTCAAATGAGCAGTTCTTC
TRBJ1-1 | TRBV19 | NA | few | CASSIGRGSTEAFF | TGTGCCAGTAGTATCGGCAGGGGAAGCACTGAAGCTTTCTTT
TRBJ2-7 | TRBV5-4 | TRBD1 | NA | CASSSWDRGYEQYF | TGTGCCAGCAGCTCGTGGGACAGGGGCTACGAGCAGTACTTC
TRBJ1-5 | TRBV2 | NA | NA | CASRDGAGGQPQHF | TGTGCCAGTAGAGACGGGGCGGGAGGCCAGCCCCAGCATTTT
TRBJ2-7 | TRBV6-5 | TRBD2 | NA | CASSYGTSGYEQYF | TGTGCCAGCAGTTACGGGACTAGCGGGTACGAGCAGTACTTC
TRBJ2-2 | TRBV28 | NA | NA | CASSPFTGSATGELFF | TGTGCCAGCAGTCCATTTACAGGGTCGGCCACCGGGGAGCTGTTTTTT
TRBJ2-1 | TRBV2 | TRBD2 | NA | CASRTGLAGPNNEQFF | TGTGCCAGCAGGACGGGACTAGCGGGACCAAACAATGAGCAGTTCTTC
TRBJ1-6 | TRBV27 | NA | NA | CASSLSPQYNSPLHF | TGTGCCAGCAGTTTATCACCACAGTATAATTCACCCCTCCACTTT
TRBJ2-7 | TRBV5-8 | NA | NA | CASNLVAGTWGEQYF | TGTGCCAGCAACTTGGTTGCAGGGACATGGGGCGAGCAGTACTTC
TRBJ2-7 | TRBV7-8 | TRBD1 | NA | CASSFWTGSSYEQYF | TGTGCCAGCAGCTTCTGGACAGGGAGCTCCTACGAGCAGTACTTC
TRBJ1-6 | TRBV4-1 | TRBD1 | NA | CASSPATGARSPLHF | TGCGCCAGCAGCCCAGCCACAGGGGCCCGATCACCCCTCCACTTT
TRBJ2-7 | TRBV23-1 | NA | NA | CASSQSAGYEQYF | TGCGCCAGCAGTCAATCGGCAGGATACGAGCAGTACTTC
TRBJ1-5 | TRBV2 | NA | NA | CASAGGLNQPQHF | TGTGCCAGCGCTGGCGGGCTAAATCAGCCCCAGCATTTT
TRBJ2-7 | TRBV29-1 | NA | NA | CSVDDGREGQEQYF | TGCAGCGTTGACGATGGCAGGGAAGGGCAAGAGCAGTACTTC
TRBJ1-1 | TRBV7-6 | TRBD1 | NA | CASSLGGTGRITEAFF | TGTGCCAGCAGCTTAGGGGGGACAGGAAGGATCACTGAAGCTTTCTTT
TRBJ2-7 | TRBV5-1 | TRBD1 | NA | CASSLWGQGISEQYF | TGCGCCAGCAGCTTGTGGGGACAGGGTATAAGCGAGCAGTACTTC
TRBJ2-7 | TRBV29-1 | TRBD1 | NA | CSVRDSLEQYF | TGCAGCGTTAGGGACAGTTTGGAGCAGTACTTC
TRBJ1-4 | TRBV19 | TRBD1 | NA | CASSPRDSTNGKLFF | TGTGCCAGTAGTCCCCGGGACAGTACCAATGGAAAACTGTTTTTT
TRBJ2-1 | TRBV6-1 | NA | few | CASSEIGDNNEQFF | TGTGCCAGCAGTGAAATTGGGGACAACAATGAGCAGTTCTTC
TRBJ1-1 | TRBV18 | TRBD1 | NA | CASSPVRQGGTGTEAFF | TGTGCCAGCTCACCAGTTAGACAGGGTGGTACGGGGACTGAAGCTTTCTTT
TRBJ1-1 | TRBV10-3 | NA | NA | CASTTGKDGEAFF | TGTGCCAGCACCACAGGGAAGGATGGTGAAGCTTTCTTT